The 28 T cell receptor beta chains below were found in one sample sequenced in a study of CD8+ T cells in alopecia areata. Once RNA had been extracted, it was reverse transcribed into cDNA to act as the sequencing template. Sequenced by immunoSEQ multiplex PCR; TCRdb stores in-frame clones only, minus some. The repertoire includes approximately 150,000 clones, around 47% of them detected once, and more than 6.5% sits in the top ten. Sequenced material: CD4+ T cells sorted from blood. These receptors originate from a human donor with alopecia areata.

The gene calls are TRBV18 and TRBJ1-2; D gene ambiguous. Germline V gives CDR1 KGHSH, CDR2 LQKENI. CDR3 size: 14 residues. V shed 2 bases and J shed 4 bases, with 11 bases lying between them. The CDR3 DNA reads TGTGCCAGCTCACCAAGGGAGGAGGGCTATGGCTACACCTTC. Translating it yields CASSPREEGYGYTF.

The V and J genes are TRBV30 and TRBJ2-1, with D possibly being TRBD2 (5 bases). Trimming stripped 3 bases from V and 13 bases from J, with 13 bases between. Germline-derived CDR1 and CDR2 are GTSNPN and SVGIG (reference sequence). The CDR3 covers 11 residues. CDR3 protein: CAWSTPGNQFF. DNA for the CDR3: TGTGCCTGGAGCACCCCGGGGAATCAGTTCTTC. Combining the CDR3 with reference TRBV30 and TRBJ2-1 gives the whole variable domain SQTIHQWPATLVQPVGSPLSLECTVEGTSNPNLYWYRQAAGRGLQLLFYSVGIGQISSEVPQNLSASRPQDRQFILSSKKLLLSDSGFYLCAWSTPGNQFFGPGTRLTVL.

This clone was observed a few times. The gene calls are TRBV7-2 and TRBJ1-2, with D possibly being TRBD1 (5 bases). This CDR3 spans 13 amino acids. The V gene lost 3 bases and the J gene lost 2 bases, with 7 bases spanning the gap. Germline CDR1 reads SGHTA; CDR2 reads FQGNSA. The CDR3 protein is CASSFPGNYGYTF. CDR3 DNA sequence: TGTGCCAGCAGCTTTCCAGGGAACTATGGCTACACCTTC.

The CDR3, as DNA: TGTGCCAGCAGTGCGCCGACATGGAACACTGAAGCTTTCTTT. It encodes CASSAPTWNTEAFF. V gene TRBV28 combines with J gene TRBJ1-1; D is uncertain. This CDR3 spans 14 amino acids. Germline assignment: CDR1 MDHEN and CDR2 SYDVKM. V shed 5 bases and J shed 1 base, with 11 bases lying between them.

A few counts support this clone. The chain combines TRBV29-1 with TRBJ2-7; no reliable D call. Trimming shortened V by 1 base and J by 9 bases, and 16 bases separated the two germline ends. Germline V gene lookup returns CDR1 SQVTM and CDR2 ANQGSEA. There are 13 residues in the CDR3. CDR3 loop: CSVEGLAVRGQYF. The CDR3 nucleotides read TGCAGCGTTGAAGGCTTAGCCGTTCGTGGGCAGTACTTC.

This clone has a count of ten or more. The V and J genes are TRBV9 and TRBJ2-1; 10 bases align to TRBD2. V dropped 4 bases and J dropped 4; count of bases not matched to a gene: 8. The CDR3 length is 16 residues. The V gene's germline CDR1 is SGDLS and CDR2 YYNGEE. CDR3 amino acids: CASSPRTSGPYNEQFF. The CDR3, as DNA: TGTGCCAGCAGCCCCCGGACTAGCGGACCTTACAATGAGCAGTTCTTC. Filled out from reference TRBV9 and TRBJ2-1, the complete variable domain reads DSGVTQTPKHLITATGQRVTLRCSPRSGDLSVYWYQQSLDQGLQFLIQYYNGEERAKGNILERFSAQQFPDLHSELNLSSLELGDSALYFCASSPRTSGPYNEQFFGPGTRLTVL.

CDR3 in amino acids: CASSHSLLAGGSAGELFF. The CDR3 DNA reads TGTGCCAGCAGCCATTCACTCCTGGCGGGAGGATCTGCCGGGGAGCTGTTTTTT. The J gene is TRBJ2-2, the V gene TRBV4-2, with 8 nucleotides matching TRBD2. The germline CDR1 and CDR2 sequences are LGHNA and YNFKEQ. The CDR3 is made up of 18 amino acids. Unmatched junction bases numbered 15, after V lost 3 bases and J lost 6 bases.

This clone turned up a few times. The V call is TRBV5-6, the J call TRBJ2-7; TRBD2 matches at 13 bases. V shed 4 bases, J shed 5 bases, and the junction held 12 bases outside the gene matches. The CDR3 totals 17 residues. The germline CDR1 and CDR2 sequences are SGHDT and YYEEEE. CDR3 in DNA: TGTGCCAGCAGCGCAGGAGGTTTTGGACTAGCGGGAGACGAGCAGTACTTC. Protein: CASSAGGFGLAGDEQYF.

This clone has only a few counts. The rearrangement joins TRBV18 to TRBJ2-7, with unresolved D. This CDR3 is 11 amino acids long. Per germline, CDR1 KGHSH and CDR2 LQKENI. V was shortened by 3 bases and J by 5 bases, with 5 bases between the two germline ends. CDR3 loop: CASSPGDEQYF. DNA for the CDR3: TGTGCCAGCTCACCTGGAGACGAGCAGTACTTC.

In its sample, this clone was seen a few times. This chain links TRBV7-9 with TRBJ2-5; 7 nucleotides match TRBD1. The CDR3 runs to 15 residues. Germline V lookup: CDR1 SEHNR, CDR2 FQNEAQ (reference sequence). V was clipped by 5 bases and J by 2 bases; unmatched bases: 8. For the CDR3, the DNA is TGTGCCAGCAGCCCCGGGACAGACTCACAAGAGACCCAGTACTTC. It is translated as CASSPGTDSQETQYF.

The CDR3, as DNA: TGTGCCAGCAGCTCCGGGACCCCTGGCTACGAGCAGTACTTC. Protein product: CASSSGTPGYEQYF. This chain uses TRBV28 with TRBJ2-7, with D perhaps being TRBD1 or TRBD2 (5 bases each). The CDR3 has 14 residues. Trimming left V 6 bases short and J 3 bases short, with 15 bases between. From germline, CDR1 is MDHEN and CDR2 SYDVKM.

CDR3 amino acids: CASSLGRGVYSEAFF. CDR3 bases: TGTGCCAGCAGTTTAGGAAGGGGAGTCTATTCTGAAGCTTTCTTT. This rearrangement joins TRBV28 to TRBJ1-1; D may be TRBD1 (5 bases). V lost 2 bases and J lost 6, with 16 bases in between. CDR1 is MDHEN, CDR2 SYDVKM, per germline. This CDR3 region has 15 residues.

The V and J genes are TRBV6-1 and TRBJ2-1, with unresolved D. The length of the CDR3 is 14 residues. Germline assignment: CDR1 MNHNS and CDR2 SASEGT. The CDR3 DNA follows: TGTGCGAGTAGGGCCGCCAGCTCCTACAATGAGCAGTTCTTC. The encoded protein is CASRAASSYNEQFF.

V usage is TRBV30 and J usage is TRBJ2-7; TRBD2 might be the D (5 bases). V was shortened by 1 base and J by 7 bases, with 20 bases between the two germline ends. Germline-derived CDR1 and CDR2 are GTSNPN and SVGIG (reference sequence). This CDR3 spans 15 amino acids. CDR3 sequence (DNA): TGTGCCTGGAGTGACCATGTTGGGAGCCAGAGGGAGCAGTACTTC. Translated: CAWSDHVGSQREQYF.

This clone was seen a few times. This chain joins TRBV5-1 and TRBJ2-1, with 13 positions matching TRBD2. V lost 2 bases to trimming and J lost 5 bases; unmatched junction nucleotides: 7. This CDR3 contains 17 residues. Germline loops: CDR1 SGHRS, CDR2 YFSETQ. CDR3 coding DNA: TGCGCCAGCAGCTTATACCGACTAGCGGGAGGAAACAATGAGCAGTTCTTC. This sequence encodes CASSLYRLAGGNNEQFF.

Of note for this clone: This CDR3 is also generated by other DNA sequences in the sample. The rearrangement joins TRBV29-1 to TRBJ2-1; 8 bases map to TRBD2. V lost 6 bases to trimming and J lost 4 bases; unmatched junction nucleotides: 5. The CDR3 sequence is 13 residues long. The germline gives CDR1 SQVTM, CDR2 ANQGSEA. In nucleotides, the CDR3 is TGCAGCGTAGCGGGAGTTGGTTACAATGAGCAGTTCTTC. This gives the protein CSVAGVGYNEQFF.

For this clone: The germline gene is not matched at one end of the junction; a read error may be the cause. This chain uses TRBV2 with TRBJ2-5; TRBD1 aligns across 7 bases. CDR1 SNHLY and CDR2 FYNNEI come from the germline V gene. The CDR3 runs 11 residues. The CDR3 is CASRDSGTVHF. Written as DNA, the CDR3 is TGTGCCAGCAGAGATTCCGGGACAGTACACTTC.

The CDR3 loop reads CASSEFRNYGYTF. The DNA of the CDR3 is TGTGCCAGCAGTGAATTTCGGAACTATGGCTACACCTTC. The genes are TRBV25-1 and TRBJ1-2; D call uncertain. Per germline, CDR1 MGHDK and CDR2 SYGVNS. The CDR3 consists of 13 residues. V dropped 1 base and J dropped 2 bases, with 5 bases sitting between them.

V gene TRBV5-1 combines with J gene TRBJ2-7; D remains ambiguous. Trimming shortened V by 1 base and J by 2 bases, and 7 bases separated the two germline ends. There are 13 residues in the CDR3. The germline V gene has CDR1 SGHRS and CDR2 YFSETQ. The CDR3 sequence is CASSLSSPYEQYF. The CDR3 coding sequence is TGCGCCAGCAGCTTGTCCTCGCCCTACGAGCAGTACTTC.

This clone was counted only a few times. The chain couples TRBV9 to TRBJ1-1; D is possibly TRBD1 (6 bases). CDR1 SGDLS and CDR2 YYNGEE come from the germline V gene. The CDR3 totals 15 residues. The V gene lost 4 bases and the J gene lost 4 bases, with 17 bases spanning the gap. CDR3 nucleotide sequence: TGTGCCAGCAGCCCACAGGGTTTGCGGGGCACTGAAGCTTTCTTT. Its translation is CASSPQGLRGTEAFF.

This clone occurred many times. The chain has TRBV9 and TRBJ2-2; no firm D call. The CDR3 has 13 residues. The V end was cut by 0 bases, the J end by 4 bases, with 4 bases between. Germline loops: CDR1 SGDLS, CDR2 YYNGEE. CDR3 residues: CASSVVSTGELFF. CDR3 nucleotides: TGTGCCAGCAGCGTAGTTAGCACCGGGGAGCTGTTTTTT. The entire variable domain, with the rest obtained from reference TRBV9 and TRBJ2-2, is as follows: DSGVTQTPKHLITATGQRVTLRCSPRSGDLSVYWYQQSLDQGLQFLIQYYNGEERAKGNILERFSAQQFPDLHSELNLSSLELGDSALYFCASSVVSTGELFFGEGSRLTVL.

Written as DNA, the CDR3 is TGTGCCAGCAGTCCCAAACTAGCCAAAAACATTCAGTACTTC. Residues: CASSPKLAKNIQYF. V usage is TRBV27 and J usage is TRBJ2-4; no firm D call. Germline CDR1 is MNHEY and CDR2 is SMNVEV (reference sequence). Trimming took off 5 bases at V and 0 bases at J, with 8 bases between the two ends. The CDR3 runs 14 residues.

This CDR3 is CASSSPAGGVDTQYF. The CDR3 nucleotides are TGTGCCAGCAGTTCCCCAGCGGGAGGTGTAGATACGCAGTATTTT. V gene TRBV28 combines with J gene TRBJ2-3; 9 nucleotides align to TRBD2. The CDR3 runs 15 residues. Germline V gene lookup returns CDR1 MDHEN and CDR2 SYDVKM. V lost 4 bases, J lost 5 bases, and 7 bases stayed unmatched.

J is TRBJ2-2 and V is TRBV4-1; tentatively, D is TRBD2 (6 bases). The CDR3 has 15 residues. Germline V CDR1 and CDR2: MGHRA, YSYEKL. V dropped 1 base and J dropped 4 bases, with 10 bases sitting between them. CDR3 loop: CASSQGKRVTGELFF. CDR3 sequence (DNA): TGCGCCAGCAGCCAAGGAAAGCGGGTCACCGGGGAGCTGTTTTTT.

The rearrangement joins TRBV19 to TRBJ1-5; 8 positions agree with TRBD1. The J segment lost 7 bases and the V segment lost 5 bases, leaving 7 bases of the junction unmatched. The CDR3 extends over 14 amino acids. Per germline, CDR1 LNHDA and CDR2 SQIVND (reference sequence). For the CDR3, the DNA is TGTGCCAGTAGTCTCGACAGGGGAGGACAGCCCCAGCATTTT. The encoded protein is CASSLDRGGQPQHF.

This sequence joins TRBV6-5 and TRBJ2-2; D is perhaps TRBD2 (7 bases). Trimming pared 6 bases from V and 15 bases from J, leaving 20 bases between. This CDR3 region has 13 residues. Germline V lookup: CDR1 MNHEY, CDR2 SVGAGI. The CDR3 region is CASSPSGVNRVFF. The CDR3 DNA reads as TGTGCCAGCAGCCCTAGCGGCGTTAACAGGGTGTTTTTT.

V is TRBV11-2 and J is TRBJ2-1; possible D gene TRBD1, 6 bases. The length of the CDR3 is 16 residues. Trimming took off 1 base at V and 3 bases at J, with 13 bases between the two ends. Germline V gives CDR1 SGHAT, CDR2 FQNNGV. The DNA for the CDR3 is TGTGCCAGCAGCTTAGTGACACAGGGTAGCTACAATGAGCAGTTCTTC. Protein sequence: CASSLVTQGSYNEQFF.

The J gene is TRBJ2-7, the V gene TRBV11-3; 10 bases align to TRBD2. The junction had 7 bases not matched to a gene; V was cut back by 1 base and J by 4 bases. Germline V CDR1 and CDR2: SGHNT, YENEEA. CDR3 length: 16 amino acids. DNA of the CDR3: TGTGCCAGCAGCTTAGGCGGGGGACTAGCGAGGTACGAGCAGTACTTC. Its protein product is CASSLGGGLARYEQYF.